These T cell receptor beta chains were read from a single sample in a study of CD8+ T cells in alopecia areata. Only in-frame clones appear in the TCRdb table, and some are missing; sequencing was by immunoSEQ multiplex PCR. This sample has approximately 180,000 clones, with approximately 65% found just once. This material consisted of CD8+ T cells sorted from blood, taken at week 0. Source of these receptors: a human donor with alopecia areata. The CDR3 runs from the conserved cysteine through the conserved F or W. A D gene is named only where the DNA matches it firmly. Clone size, where shown, is once, few, many, or a class for clones that have expanded.

>TRBJ2-5|TRBV15|NA|TRBD2
TGTGCCACCAGCAGGCCTAGCGGGGGGAGGCAAGAGACCCAGTACTTC
CATSRPSGGRQETQYF
>TRBJ1-2|TRBV14|NA|NA
TGTGCCAGCAGCCCCCGCGGGGGGGTAAACTATGGCTACACCTTC
CASSPRGGVNYGYTF
>TRBJ2-1|TRBV6-5|NA|NA
TGTGCCACTATTTCTCCGGGGCACAATGAGCAGTTCTTC
CATISPGHNEQFF
>TRBJ1-6|TRBV7-9|NA|NA
TGTGCCAGCAGCCTCCAGGGGTCGTATAATTCACCCCTCCACTTT
CASSLQGSYNSPLHF
>TRBJ1-1|TRBV18|NA|NA
TGTGCCAGCTCCCAGGCTGAAGACGTAAGTGGGAACACTGAAGCTTTCTTT
CASSQAEDVSGNTEAFF
>TRBJ1-1|TRBV5-1|few|NA
TGCGCCAGCAGCTTGGATTCCAGGAACACTGAAGCTTTCTTT
CASSLDSRNTEAFF
>TRBJ2-4|TRBV27|NA|NA
TGTGCCAGCGGTCGTCTCCGGGACAAGGGAAACATTCAGTACTTC
CASGRLRDKGNIQYF
>TRBJ2-1|TRBV29-1|NA|TRBD2
TGCAGCGTTGAAGGCCAGACTAGCGGGGGACCTTACAATGAGCAGTTCTTC
CSVEGQTSGGPYNEQFF
>TRBJ1-1|TRBV19|NA|NA
TGTGCCAGTAACCAAGGCATATTCAATGAAGCTTTCTTT
CASNQGIFNEAFF
>TRBJ1-2|TRBV7-2|NA|NA
TGTGCCATCCCTCCCGCGGGGGGCGGCTACACCTTC
CAIPPAGGGYTF
>TRBJ2-5|TRBV2|NA|TRBD2
TGTGCCAGCAGATTCCCAGCGGGGGCTCAAGAGACCCAGTACTTC
CASRFPAGAQETQYF
>TRBJ2-3|TRBV9|NA|NA
TGTGCCAGCAGCGTAGGGGCCCCGTTGGATACGCAGTATTTT
CASSVGAPLDTQYF
>TRBJ2-1|TRBV19|NA|NA
TGTGCCGTCAGTAGTCGGGGCTCCTACAATGAGCAGTTCTTC
CAVSSRGSYNEQFF
>TRBJ1-1|TRBV6-5|NA|NA
TGTGCCAGCAGTTACCCGGGACGGGAAGCTTTCTTT
CASSYPGREAFF
>TRBJ2-4|TRBV11-2|NA|TRBD2
TGTGCCAGCAGCTTATCCGGGGGGGAAAACATTCAGTACTTC
CASSLSGGENIQYF
>TRBJ2-7|TRBV6-1|NA|NA
TGTGCCAGCAGTGAGGGCAGGGACTACGAGCAGTACTTC
CASSEGRDYEQYF
>TRBJ2-7|TRBV27|NA|NA
TGTGCCAGCAGTATCACCGGGACCTCATGGGACGAGCAGTACTTC
CASSITGTSWDEQYF
>TRBJ1-1|TRBV23-1|NA|NA
TGCGCCAGCAGTCAACCGCGGGACCCTGGAGGAGCTTTCTTT
CASSQPRDPGGAFF
>TRBJ1-2|TRBV18|NA|TRBD1
TGTGCCAGCTCACCAGGCAGGGGGAACTATGGCTACACCTTC
CASSPGRGNYGYTF
>TRBJ1-2|TRBV6-5|NA|NA
TGTGCCAGCAGTTCCCCGTATGGCTACACCTTC
CASSSPYGYTF
>TRBJ2-5|TRBV4-2|NA|NA
TGTGCCAGCAGCCAAGAGTCGGGGAGATCCCAAGAGACCCAGTACTTC
CASSQESGRSQETQYF
>TRBJ2-7|TRBV28|NA|NA
TGTGCCAGCTCGCCCGGGCCCTACGAGCAGTACTTC
CASSPGPYEQYF
>TRBJ2-4|TRBV30|NA|NA
TGTGCCTGGAGTCCATCCAACCGGGTCCTAGCCAACATTCAGTACTTC
CAWSPSNRVLANIQYF
>TRBJ2-4|TRBV30|once|NA
TGTGCCTGGAGCACCTTTAGGGGAAGTGATCAGTACTTC
CAWSTFRGSDQYF
>TRBJ1-1|TRBV30|NA|NA
TGTGCCTGGAGTGTTGGGGGGCCGGGGACTGAAGCTTTCTTT
CAWSVGGPGTEAFF
>TRBJ2-5|TRBV11-2|NA|TRBD1
TGTGCCAGCAGCCTCCAGGGGGCGAACCAAGAGACCCAGTACTTC
CASSLQGANQETQYF
>TRBJ2-7|TRBV7-2|NA|TRBD2
TGTGCCAGCAGCTCGGGGGGGCTTTTATACGAGCAGTACTTC
CASSSGGLLYEQYF
>TRBJ2-1|TRBV13|few|NA
TGTGCCAGCAGCTTAAGAAGCGCGGTGGGCAGCGTCTTC
CASSLRSAVGSVF
>TRBJ1-2|TRBV27|NA|TRBD1
TGTGCCAGCAGTCTAGGGACAGGATTTGATGGCTACACCTTC
CASSLGTGFDGYTF
>TRBJ1-2|TRBV7-9|NA|NA
TGTGCCAGCAGCTTAGAGGCATCTGCTAACTATGGCTACACCTTC
CASSLEASANYGYTF
>TRBJ2-1|TRBV4-1|few|NA
TGCGCCAGCAGCCATGGACAGTACAATGAGCAGTTCTTC
CASSHGQYNEQFF
>TRBJ1-2|TRBV5-1|NA|NA
TGCGCCAGCAGCCCCCGGGGGTCGGCTAACTATGGCTACACCTTC
CASSPRGSANYGYTF
>TRBJ1-1|TRBV7-9|NA|NA
TGTGCCAGCAGCTTATCCCGGGACCTCGGGGTGAACACTGAAGCTTTCTTT
CASSLSRDLGVNTEAFF
>TRBJ2-5|TRBV29-1|few|TRBD1
TGCAGCGTGATCGACAGGGGGGAGACCCAGTACTTC
CSVIDRGETQYF
>TRBJ2-2|TRBV5-6|NA|TRBD2
TGTGCCAGCAGCTGGGGACTAGGAACCGGGGAGCTGTTTTTT
CASSWGLGTGELFF
>TRBJ2-4|TRBV27|NA|NA
TGTGCCAGCGCCAAGGGGGGGGCCCCGGCCTACTGGCGGGAGATAGCCAAAAACATTCAGTACTTC
CASAKGGAPAYWREIAKNIQYF
>TRBJ2-3|TRBV14|NA|NA
TGTGCCAGCTCTCAAGGGGGGGCAGATACGCAGTATTTT
CASSQGGADTQYF
>TRBJ2-7|TRBV30|NA|NA
TGTGCCTGGAGCCTGACTTTCTACGAGCAGTACTTC
CAWSLTFYEQYF
>TRBJ2-7|TRBV7-9|NA|NA
TGTGCCAGCAGCTTAATCAACTACGAGCAGTACTTC
CASSLINYEQYF
>TRBJ2-5|TRBV4-2|NA|TRBD2
TGTGCCAGCAGCCATGGCGAGCGGGGGCGAGAAGAGACCCAGTACTTC
CASSHGERGREETQYF
>TRBJ2-7|TRBV19|NA|NA
TGTGCCAGTAGTGCCAGTTCCTACGAGCAGTACTTC
CASSASSYEQYF
>TRBJ1-6|TRBV15|NA|NA
TGTGCCACCAGCAGTGGTACAGGGAATTCACCCCTCCACTTT
CATSSGTGNSPLHF
>TRBJ2-1|TRBV7-9|few|TRBD2
TGTGCCAGCAGCCCCCCCCTAGCGGGGCAGAATGAGCAGTTCTTC
CASSPPLAGQNEQFF
>TRBJ2-7|TRBV27|NA|NA
TGTGCCAGCAGTTTTAAAGGACAGGGAGGGAAGCAGTACTTC
CASSFKGQGGKQYF
>TRBJ2-7|TRBV4-1|NA|NA
TGCGCCAGCAGCCAAGAGCCCAGGGATCGGTACGAGCAGTACTTC
CASSQEPRDRYEQYF
>TRBJ1-1|TRBV19|NA|NA
TGTGCCAGTAGCCTGGGACACGGAGCAGCGAACACTGAAGCTTTCTTT
CASSLGHGAANTEAFF
>TRBJ2-3|TRBV29-1|NA|TRBD2
TGCAGCGCCCCACCCCGCGGGGGGGCCGGAGATACGCAGTATTTT
CSAPPRGGAGDTQYF
>TRBJ1-4|TRBV19|NA|NA
TGTGCCAGTAGTATTAATGGACGGAAGAAGGATGAAAAACTGTTTTTT
CASSINGRKKDEKLFF
>TRBJ2-2|TRBV7-8|few|NA
TGTGCCAGCAGCAAGGACACTAACACCGGGGAGCTGTTTTTT
CASSKDTNTGELFF
>TRBJ1-1|TRBV25-1|NA|NA
TGTGCCAGCAGTGAAGGGCCGATGAACACTGAAGCTTTCTTT
CASSEGPMNTEAFF
>TRBJ1-2|TRBV7-9|NA|TRBD1
TGTGCCAGCAGCACCGGGACAGGTTTAAGTGGCTACACCTTC
CASSTGTGLSGYTF